This TCR beta chain was captured in a study of shared clonotypes between healthy human individuals. Profiled with immunoSEQ multiplex PCR; TCRdb holds only in-frame clones, not every one. The table records more than 2,000,000 clones, 85% to 95% of them present only once. Germline V gene sequence: CDR1 MNHEY, CDR2 SVGAGI. The V end lost 3 bases, the J end lost 1 base, and 10 bases lay between the germline ends. This CDR3 has 14 residues. This TCR was recovered from a man aged 18 to 30 in good health. Some clones in this sample may be carry-over from other donors' samples. The V call is TRBV6-5, the J call TRBJ2-7; D not certain. The specimen was naive CD4+ T cells from PBMCs. Subset: CD45RA+ positively selected. The CDR3, as DNA: TGTGCCAGCAGTTATGGGTCAGGATCCTACGAGCAGTACTTC. Protein product: CASSYGSGSYEQYF.